The source of this T cell receptor beta chain is a study of cytomegalovirus exposure and HLA in healthy donors. Libraries were prepared by immunoSEQ multiplex PCR; TCRdb keeps only in-frame clonotypes and omits some of them. The sample carries about 140,000 clones, 70% to 90% recorded once. Sequenced input: PBMCs. The clonotype originates from a man younger than 30 in good health and CMV-seronegative.

CDR3 amino acids: CASRREGTDTQYF. CDR3 sequence (DNA): TGTGCCAGCCGGAGGGAGGGTACAGATACGCAGTATTTT. The chain recombines TRBV28 with TRBJ2-3; 7 bases agree with TRBD2. Germline CDR1 and CDR2: MDHEN and SYDVKM. The J segment lost 3 bases and the V segment lost 8 bases, leaving 5 bases of the junction unmatched. This CDR3 region has 13 residues.